A single sample gave rise to the 21 T cell receptor beta chains below, sequenced in a study of blood T cell repertoires in COVID-19 (dated by TCRdb to the early 2020s). The library relied on the immunoSEQ multiplex PCR assay. Drawn from immuneACCESS, this table holds only the in-frame rearrangements with V and J called that TCRdb kept. Clones are partly lost; checked studies trace under half to an unresolved V gene and leave the rest unexplained. The sample yields around 500,000 clones; over 75% were counted once. 3% to 4% of the sample is in the top ten clones. The sample was peripheral blood. The receptor source for this set is a human donor in a cohort sampled during active COVID-19.

The chain has TRBV15 and TRBJ2-3; D remains unclear. Germline lookup yields CDR1 LNHNV and CDR2 YYDKDF (reference sequence). This CDR3 has 11 amino acids. The ends were cut back, 8 bases at V and 6 bases at J, with 9 bases in the middle. The CDR3 protein is CATEHADTQYF. CDR3 nucleotides: TGTGCCACCGAACACGCCGATACGCAGTATTTT.

V gene TRBV18 combines with J gene TRBJ1-4, with 12 bases aligning to TRBD1. The V segment lost 8 bases and the J segment 1 base; nucleotides outside the gene matches: 8. Germline V gene data show CDR1 as KGHSH and CDR2 as LQKENI. This CDR3 comprises 17 residues. CDR3 in amino acids: CASISGTGGRTNEKLFF. The CDR3 DNA reads TGTGCCAGCATCTCCGGGACAGGGGGCAGAACTAATGAAAAACTGTTTTTT.

The genes are TRBV7-9 and TRBJ2-2, with TRBD2 identical over 10 bases. Trimming took 4 bases from V and 4 from J; bases not matched to a gene: 6. From germline, CDR1 is SEHNR and CDR2 FQNEAQ (reference sequence). This CDR3 comprises 16 residues. The DNA of the CDR3 is TGTGCCAGCAGCTCAGCTAGCGGGAGAGGCACCGGGGAGCTGTTTTTT. Its translation is CASSSASGRGTGELFF.

This chain joins TRBV19 and TRBJ1-2; no definite D call. Trimming shortened V by 5 bases and J by 8 bases, and 15 bases separated the two germline ends. The CDR3 covers 13 residues. Germline-derived CDR1 and CDR2 are LNHDA and SQIVND (reference sequence). CDR3 protein: CASSREAWWGYTF. CDR3 sequence (DNA): TGTGCCAGTAGTCGGGAGGCTTGGTGGGGCTACACCTTC. The whole variable domain, filled in from reference TRBV19 and TRBJ1-2, reads DGGITQSPKYLFRKEGQNVTLSCEQNLNHDAMYWYRQDPGQGLRLIYYSQIVNDFQKGDIAEGYSVSREKKESFPLTVTSAQKNPTAFYLCASSREAWWGYTFGSGTRLTVV.

The chain is built from TRBV2 and TRBJ1-5, with D perhaps TRBD1 (5 bases). CDR3 length equals 15 residues. V lost 7 bases to trimming and J lost 2 bases, with 15 bases between them. Germline-derived CDR1 and CDR2 are SNHLY and FYNNEI. CDR3 amino acids: CASNEGRAGNQPQHF. In nucleotides, the CDR3 is TGTGCCAGCAACGAGGGGAGGGCCGGCAATCAGCCCCAGCATTTT.

CDR3 protein: CASSPGGTGSYEQYF. DNA of the CDR3: TGTGCCAGCAGTCCCGGGGGGACAGGCTCCTACGAGCAGTACTTC. The chain has TRBV7-9 and TRBJ2-7; maybe TRBD1 (8 bases). CDR1 and CDR2 from the germline V gene are SEHNR and FQNEAQ (reference sequence). The CDR3 is made up of 15 amino acids. With 6 bases removed from V and 0 bases from J, the gap between germline ends came to 15 bases.

V usage is TRBV28 and J usage is TRBJ1-5, with 9 bases that match TRBD1. V lost 1 base and J lost 10; bases outside the gene matches: 17. CDR3 length: 18 residues. From germline, CDR1 is MDHEN and CDR2 SYDVKM. The CDR3 sequence: CASSLLGGTGLTLQPQHF. The CDR3 DNA follows: TGTGCCAGCAGTTTATTGGGGGGGACAGGGTTAACTTTGCAACCCCAGCATTTT.

The chain combines TRBV4-2 with TRBJ2-3; D remains ambiguous. Germline-derived CDR1 and CDR2 are LGHNA and YNFKEQ. CDR3 length: 15 amino acids. Trimming took 1 base from V and 5 from J, leaving 13 bases between them. The DNA of the CDR3 is TGTGCCAGCAGCCAAGGGCCCCTAGTAGGAGATACGCAGTATTTT. It is translated as CASSQGPLVGDTQYF.

This chain uses TRBV11-2 with TRBJ2-3, with 9 bases aligning to TRBD1. The germline gives CDR1 SGHAT, CDR2 FQNNGV. The CDR3 contains 13 residues. Losses at the gene ends were 0 bases for V and 11 bases for J; bases not matched to a gene: 3. The CDR3 bases are TGTGCCAGCAGCTTAGAGCGGGACAGGGTGCAGTATTTT. It codes for CASSLERDRVQYF.

The chain uses TRBV28 and TRBJ2-7, with D perhaps TRBD1 (5 bases). This CDR3 is 14 amino acids long. V lost 3 bases, J lost 1 base, and 10 bases lay in between. The V gene's germline CDR1 is MDHEN and CDR2 SYDVKM. The CDR3 loop reads CASSFFDRSYEQYF. The CDR3, as DNA: TGTGCCAGCAGTTTTTTCGACAGATCCTACGAGCAGTACTTC.

The genes are TRBV19 and TRBJ2-5, with 14 bases fitting TRBD2. J lost 3 bases, V lost 3 bases, and 3 bases had no gene match. Germline CDR1 LNHDA, CDR2 SQIVND (reference sequence). The CDR3 loop spans 16 amino acids. In DNA, the CDR3 is TGTGCCAGTAGTATTGGGGGACTAGCGGGAGAAGAGACCCAGTACTTC. Its translation is CASSIGGLAGEETQYF. Using reference TRBV19 and TRBJ2-5 for the parts outside the CDR3, the full variable domain is DGGITQSPKYLFRKEGQNVTLSCEQNLNHDAMYWYRQDPGQGLRLIYYSQIVNDFQKGDIAEGYSVSREKKESFPLTVTSAQKNPTAFYLCASSIGGLAGEETQYFGPGTRLLVL.

The gene calls are TRBV19 and TRBJ2-1, with 8 bases identical to TRBD2. The germline gives CDR1 LNHDA, CDR2 SQIVND (reference sequence). The CDR3 is 14 residues long. The V and J ends lost 4 bases and 8 bases, in that order; junction bases with no gene match: 7. The CDR3 region is CASSNQRERDEQFF. DNA for the CDR3: TGTGCCAGTAGTAACCAGCGGGAGAGGGATGAGCAGTTCTTC. Full variable domain (remainder filled in from reference TRBV19 and TRBJ2-1): DGGITQSPKYLFRKEGQNVTLSCEQNLNHDAMYWYRQDPGQGLRLIYYSQIVNDFQKGDIAEGYSVSREKKESFPLTVTSAQKNPTAFYLCASSNQRERDEQFFGPGTRLTVL.

The chain recombines TRBV27 with TRBJ1-3; 7 bases fit TRBD1. Germline CDR1 is MNHEY and CDR2 is SMNVEV (reference sequence). There are 16 residues in the CDR3. With 6 bases clipped from V and 0 bases from J, the junction kept 8 bases outside the gene matches. CDR3 nucleotides: TGTGCCAGCAGCCCCGGGACAGCTTACTCTGGAAACACCATATATTTT. Translated, it gives CASSPGTAYSGNTIYF.

V gene TRBV6-5 combines with J gene TRBJ2-5; weak D call: TRBD2 (5 bases). The V end lost 7 bases, the J end lost 1 base, and 16 bases lay between the germline ends. The CDR3 covers 15 residues. CDR1 is MNHEY, CDR2 SVGAGI, per germline. The CDR3 reads CASMKLRGPQETQYF. The CDR3 DNA sequence: TGTGCCAGCATGAAGCTCCGAGGGCCCCAAGAGACCCAGTACTTC.

The chain uses TRBV2 and TRBJ1-2, with TRBD1 matching over 7 bases. Germline CDR1 is SNHLY and CDR2 is FYNNEI. CDR3 length: 13 amino acids. V lost 1 base to trimming and J lost 6 bases; unmatched junction nucleotides: 2. CDR3 region: CASSEDTGDGYTF. The CDR3 DNA sequence: TGTGCCAGCAGTGAAGATACAGGGGATGGCTACACCTTC.

Regarding this clone: One end of the junction is discordant with germline, which a read error may explain. The rearrangement uses TRBV28 and TRBJ2-4; TRBD2 aligns across 14 bases. The CDR3 extends over 16 amino acids. Germline CDR1 MDHEN, CDR2 SYDVKM. The CDR3 bases are TGTGCCAGCAGCCTGGGACTAGCGGGAGCCCAAAACATTCAGTACTTC. Residues: CASSLGLAGAQNIQYF.

The chain carries TRBV2 and TRBJ2-3; 7 bases agree with TRBD1. The CDR3 is made up of 14 amino acids. V gave up 6 bases and J gave up 0 bases; unmatched junction bases: 3. The germline CDR1 and CDR2 sequences are SNHLY and FYNNEI. CDR3: CASRQDRSTDTQYF. CDR3 nucleotides: TGTGCCAGCAGGCAGGACAGGAGCACAGATACGCAGTATTTT.

The chain links TRBV30 to TRBJ1-5; 7 bases fit TRBD1. With 3 bases clipped from V and 4 bases from J, the junction kept 3 bases outside the gene matches. Germline loops: CDR1 GTSNPN, CDR2 SVGIG (reference sequence). The CDR3 consists of 13 residues. CDR3 nucleotides: TGTGCCTGGAGCGGGGACAGAAATCAGCCCCAGCATTTT. Its translation: CAWSGDRNQPQHF.

This clone came up a few times. V is TRBV29-1 and J is TRBJ1-1; no reliable D call. Germline lookup yields CDR1 SQVTM and CDR2 ANQGSEA. The CDR3 loop spans 15 amino acids. V was trimmed by 0 bases and J by 7 bases, leaving 18 bases between them. For the CDR3, the DNA is TGCAGCGTTGAAGATCTTAATCCCTCCGGAGGTGAAGCTTTCTTT. Translating it yields CSVEDLNPSGGEAFF.

The gene calls are TRBV3-1 (or the pseudogene TRBV3-2) and TRBJ1-2; 9 positions match TRBD1. The CDR3 covers 15 residues. CDR1 is LGHDT and CDR2 is YNNKEL in the germline V gene (reference sequence). Trimming took 4 bases from V and 6 from J; bases not matched to a gene: 9. Here the CDR3 reads CASSLGTGTVDGYTF. Written as DNA, the CDR3 is TGTGCCAGCAGCCTAGGGACAGGGACGGTAGATGGCTACACCTTC.

In regard to this clone: Other DNA sequences from this sample encode an identical CDR3 as well. This chain uses TRBV19 with TRBJ2-7, with 10 bases lining up with TRBD2. The CDR3 totals 15 residues. Germline values: CDR1 LNHDA, CDR2 SQIVND (reference sequence). Trimming cost V 3 bases and J 3 bases; bases outside gene matches: 5. CDR3 in amino acids: CASSMSLAGDYEQYF. CDR3 bases: TGTGCCAGTAGTATGTCCCTAGCGGGGGACTACGAGCAGTACTTC.